This T cell receptor (beta chain) was recovered during a study of cytomegalovirus exposure and HLA in healthy donors. Study-wide background: An earlier analysis found roughly 110 million unique TCR beta sequences from approximately 170 million T cells.

About this clone itself: Its antigen is unidentified.

PCR involved 60 Vbeta and 13 Jbeta primers. Profiling relied on immunoSEQ multiplex PCR, and the TCRdb table lists in-frame clones only, not all of them. The table has around 90,000 clones, roughly 85% seen once; the top ten hold about 7.7%. The study, taken as a whole, reports: Analyzed later, most CMV-associated TCR beta chains appeared HLA-restricted. Some segments of the V type, notably TRBV6-2 and TRBV6-3, were excluded as indistinguishable.

CDR3 length: 16 residues. The V end was cut by 2 bases, the J end by 2 bases, with 10 bases between. The germline V gene has CDR1 MNHNS and CDR2 SASEGT. The chain joins TRBV6-1 to TRBJ1-6; the D is unclear. The sequenced sample consisted of PBMCs. The TCR comes from a man in his forties or fifties in good health and CMV-seropositive. The CDR3 is CASSEFWATYNSPLHF. The CDR3 DNA reads as TGTGCCAGCAGTGAATTTTGGGCAACCTATAATTCACCCCTCCACTTT.